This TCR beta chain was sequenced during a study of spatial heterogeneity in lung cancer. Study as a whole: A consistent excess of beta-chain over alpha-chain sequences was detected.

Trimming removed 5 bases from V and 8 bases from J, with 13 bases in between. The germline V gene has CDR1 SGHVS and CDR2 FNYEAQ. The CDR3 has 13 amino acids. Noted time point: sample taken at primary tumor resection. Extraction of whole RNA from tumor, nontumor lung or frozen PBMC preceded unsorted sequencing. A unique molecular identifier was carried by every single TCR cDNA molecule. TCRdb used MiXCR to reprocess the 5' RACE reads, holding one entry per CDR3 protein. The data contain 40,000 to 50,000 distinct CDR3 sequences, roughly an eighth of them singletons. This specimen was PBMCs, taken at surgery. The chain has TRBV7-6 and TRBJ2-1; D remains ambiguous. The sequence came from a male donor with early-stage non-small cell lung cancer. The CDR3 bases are TGTGCCAGCAGCCTGGAATCTTATCATGAGCAGTTCTTC. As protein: CASSLESYHEQFF.